Listed below are T cell receptor beta chains from one sample, sequenced in a study of cytomegalovirus exposure and HLA in healthy donors. The table came from immunoSEQ multiplex PCR; TCRdb's copy has only in-frame clones and leaves some out. The sample gives hundreds of thousands of clones, roughly 84% of which show up once; approximately 12% is in the top ten. The specimen was PBMCs. These TCRs come from a man in his late teens or twenties in good health and CMV-seropositive. CDR3s include the opening cysteine and the closing phenylalanine or tryptophan. The D gene is left open where the match is weak. Clone sizes are given selectively: once, few, many, or a class where the clone is expanded.

v_gene: TRBV28; d_gene: -; j_gene: TRBJ2-5; abundance: -; CDR3aa: CASSRGGEPGETQYF; CDR3nt: TGTGCCAGCAGTCGAGGAGGGGAACCGGGGGAGACCCAGTACTTC
v_gene: TRBV30; d_gene: -; j_gene: TRBJ1-1; abundance: once; CDR3aa: CAWRGLNTEAFF; CDR3nt: TGTGCCTGGAGGGGATTGAACACTGAAGCTTTCTTT
v_gene: TRBV18; d_gene: -; j_gene: TRBJ2-3; abundance: -; CDR3aa: CASSPYRTHTDTQYF; CDR3nt: TGTGCCAGCTCACCATACAGGACCCACACAGATACGCAGTATTTT
v_gene: TRBV10-3; d_gene: -; j_gene: TRBJ2-7; abundance: -; CDR3aa: CAISERGSSYEQYF; CDR3nt: TGTGCCATCAGTGAGAGGGGGAGCTCCTACGAGCAGTACTTC
v_gene: TRBV29-1; d_gene: TRBD1; j_gene: TRBJ1-5; abundance: -; CDR3aa: CSVGSGTADQPQHF; CDR3nt: TGCAGCGTTGGGAGTGGGACAGCCGATCAGCCCCAGCATTTT
v_gene: TRBV7-3; d_gene: TRBD1; j_gene: TRBJ2-7; abundance: -; CDR3aa: CASSLLGGHEQYF; CDR3nt: TGTGCCAGCAGCTTATTAGGGGGCCACGAGCAGTACTTC
v_gene: TRBV29-1; d_gene: -; j_gene: TRBJ2-2; abundance: -; CDR3aa: CSTRQARDTGELFF; CDR3nt: TGCAGCACAAGACAGGCGAGAGACACCGGGGAGCTGTTTTTT
v_gene: TRBV7-2; d_gene: -; j_gene: TRBJ2-7; abundance: -; CDR3aa: CASSLATYEQYF; CDR3nt: TGTGCCAGCAGCTTAGCTACCTACGAGCAGTACTTC
v_gene: TRBV7-2; d_gene: -; j_gene: TRBJ1-2; abundance: -; CDR3aa: CASSLRQGRGYTF; CDR3nt: TGTGCCAGCAGCTTAAGGCAGGGTCGCGGCTACACCTTC
v_gene: TRBV2; d_gene: TRBD1; j_gene: TRBJ1-2; abundance: -; CDR3aa: CASSGGTGGFDGYTF; CDR3nt: TGTGCCAGCAGTGGAGGGACAGGGGGATTCGATGGCTACACCTTC
v_gene: TRBV6-1; d_gene: -; j_gene: TRBJ2-7; abundance: -; CDR3aa: CASSPSEGPAYEQYF; CDR3nt: TGTGCCAGCAGTCCGTCAGAGGGGCCAGCCTACGAGCAGTACTTC
v_gene: TRBV5-1; d_gene: -; j_gene: TRBJ2-1; abundance: -; CDR3aa: CASSLMRVADEQFF; CDR3nt: TGCGCCAGCAGCTTGATGAGGGTTGCCGATGAGCAGTTCTTC
v_gene: TRBV6-5; d_gene: -; j_gene: TRBJ2-7; abundance: -; CDR3aa: CASSWSRVHHEQYF; CDR3nt: TGTGCCAGCAGTTGGTCCAGGGTCCACCACGAGCAGTACTTC
v_gene: TRBV20-1; d_gene: -; j_gene: TRBJ1-2; abundance: -; CDR3aa: CSALLSYGYTF; CDR3nt: TGCAGTGCCCTTTTATCCTATGGCTACACCTTC
v_gene: TRBV25-1; d_gene: -; j_gene: TRBJ2-3; abundance: -; CDR3aa: CASSAGSSAQYF; CDR3nt: TGTGCCAGCAGTGCGGGATCTAGCGCGCAGTATTTT
v_gene: TRBV9; d_gene: -; j_gene: TRBJ1-1; abundance: -; CDR3aa: CASSVVIGPTEAFF; CDR3nt: TGTGCCAGCAGCGTAGTAATAGGACCCACTGAAGCTTTCTTT
v_gene: TRBV29-1; d_gene: -; j_gene: TRBJ2-1; abundance: -; CDR3aa: CSVGQVSSYNEQFF; CDR3nt: TGCAGCGTTGGACAGGTTAGCTCCTACAATGAGCAGTTCTTC
v_gene: TRBV6-1; d_gene: -; j_gene: TRBJ2-5; abundance: -; CDR3aa: CASTSRRRQETQYF; CDR3nt: TGTGCCAGCACCTCCCGGAGACGGCAAGAGACCCAGTACTTC
v_gene: TRBV30; d_gene: -; j_gene: TRBJ2-7; abundance: -; CDR3aa: CAWSNPTYEQYF; CDR3nt: TGTGCCTGGAGTAACCCGACCTACGAGCAGTACTTC
v_gene: TRBV11-2; d_gene: -; j_gene: TRBJ1-1; abundance: -; CDR3aa: CASSLVGGTPQGDF; CDR3nt: TGTGCCAGCAGCTTAGTCGGGGGGACGCCCCAGGGAGACTTT
v_gene: TRBV9; d_gene: -; j_gene: TRBJ2-7; abundance: -; CDR3aa: CASSATPTQYEQYF; CDR3nt: TGTGCCAGCAGTGCTACCCCCACACAGTACGAGCAGTACTTC
v_gene: TRBV27; d_gene: -; j_gene: TRBJ2-2; abundance: -; CDR3aa: CASSFMLANTGELFF; CDR3nt: TGTGCCAGCAGTTTTATGTTAGCCAACACCGGGGAGCTGTTTTTT
v_gene: TRBV11-3; d_gene: TRBD2; j_gene: TRBJ2-1; abundance: -; CDR3aa: CASSSSPTSGTYNEQFF; CDR3nt: TGTGCCAGCAGCTCCTCCCCCACTAGCGGGACTTACAATGAGCAGTTCTTC
v_gene: TRBV7-9; d_gene: -; j_gene: TRBJ2-7; abundance: -; CDR3aa: CASSLGIGVRYEQYF; CDR3nt: TGTGCCAGCAGCTTAGGGATCGGGGTTCGTTACGAGCAGTACTTC
v_gene: TRBV18; d_gene: TRBD1; j_gene: TRBJ1-4; abundance: -; CDR3aa: CASFTGGNEKLFF; CDR3nt: TGTGCCAGCTTCACAGGGGGAAATGAAAAACTGTTTTTT
v_gene: TRBV27; d_gene: -; j_gene: TRBJ1-5; abundance: -; CDR3aa: CASSFRENQPQHF; CDR3nt: TGTGCCAGCAGTTTCAGGGAAAATCAGCCCCAGCATTTT
v_gene: TRBV27; d_gene: -; j_gene: TRBJ2-1; abundance: -; CDR3aa: CATNRLQGVTYNEQFF; CDR3nt: TGTGCCACCAATAGGTTACAGGGTGTGACCTACAATGAGCAGTTCTTC
v_gene: TRBV6-1; d_gene: TRBD2; j_gene: TRBJ2-1; abundance: -; CDR3aa: CASTLAGASEFF; CDR3nt: TGTGCCAGCACCCTAGCGGGAGCCTCCGAGTTCTTC
v_gene: TRBV11-2; d_gene: TRBD2; j_gene: TRBJ2-7; abundance: -; CDR3aa: CASSAGTRGYEQYF; CDR3nt: TGTGCCAGCAGCGCCGGGACTAGGGGCTACGAGCAGTACTTC
v_gene: TRBV7-3; d_gene: TRBD1; j_gene: TRBJ1-1; abundance: -; CDR3aa: CASSPGQGTEAFF; CDR3nt: TGTGCCAGCAGCCCAGGACAGGGCACTGAAGCTTTCTTT
v_gene: TRBV12-5; d_gene: -; j_gene: TRBJ2-1; abundance: -; CDR3aa: CASGRDTSNEQFF; CDR3nt: TGTGCTAGTGGCCGGGACACCAGCAATGAGCAGTTCTTC
v_gene: TRBV7-6; d_gene: -; j_gene: TRBJ2-7; abundance: -; CDR3aa: CASSPRPTYEQYF; CDR3nt: TGTGCCAGCAGCCCCCGTCCTACCTACGAGCAGTACTTC
v_gene: TRBV11-2; d_gene: -; j_gene: TRBJ2-1; abundance: -; CDR3aa: CASSLGRGQFF; CDR3nt: TGTGCCAGCAGCTTAGGTAGGGGGCAGTTCTTC
v_gene: TRBV11-2; d_gene: -; j_gene: TRBJ2-7; abundance: once; CDR3aa: CASSPWEGAYEQYF; CDR3nt: TGTGCCAGCAGCCCCTGGGAGGGGGCCTACGAGCAGTACTTC
v_gene: TRBV9; d_gene: -; j_gene: TRBJ2-7; abundance: -; CDR3aa: CASSVAAGLSYEQYF; CDR3nt: TGTGCCAGCAGCGTAGCAGCGGGTCTTTCCTACGAGCAGTACTTC
v_gene: TRBV7-9; d_gene: -; j_gene: TRBJ1-4; abundance: -; CDR3aa: CASSTRTEPNTEKLFF; CDR3nt: TGTGCCAGCAGCACACGGACCGAGCCCAATACTGAAAAACTGTTTTTT
v_gene: TRBV12-5; d_gene: TRBD1; j_gene: TRBJ1-1; abundance: -; CDR3aa: CATGQGASEAFF; CDR3nt: TGTGCTACAGGACAGGGGGCGAGTGAAGCTTTCTTT
v_gene: TRBV30; d_gene: -; j_gene: TRBJ1-1; abundance: -; CDR3aa: CAWTGTTSIRVNTEAFF; CDR3nt: TGTGCCTGGACCGGGACCACCAGCATTAGAGTGAACACTGAAGCTTTCTTT
v_gene: TRBV4-2; d_gene: -; j_gene: TRBJ2-7; abundance: -; CDR3aa: CASSQVGLLGYEQYF; CDR3nt: TGTGCCAGCAGCCAAGTGGGACTCCTAGGCTACGAGCAGTACTTC
v_gene: TRBV7-6; d_gene: TRBD2; j_gene: TRBJ2-2; abundance: -; CDR3aa: CASSLGRETGELFF; CDR3nt: TGTGCCAGCAGCTTAGGGCGGGAGACCGGGGAGCTGTTTTTT
v_gene: TRBV7-9; d_gene: -; j_gene: TRBJ1-1; abundance: -; CDR3aa: CASSPTGGDGAFF; CDR3nt: TGTGCCAGCAGCCCGACCGGGGGGGATGGCGCTTTCTTT
v_gene: TRBV4-1; d_gene: -; j_gene: TRBJ2-7; abundance: -; CDR3aa: CASSPPLSGPRQYEQYF; CDR3nt: TGCGCCAGCAGCCCCCCTCTCAGCGGGCCGCGACAATACGAGCAGTACTTC
v_gene: TRBV20-1; d_gene: -; j_gene: TRBJ1-1; abundance: -; CDR3aa: CSASPGTEAFF; CDR3nt: TGCAGTGCTAGCCCGGGTACTGAAGCTTTCTTT
v_gene: TRBV5-1; d_gene: -; j_gene: TRBJ2-7; abundance: -; CDR3aa: CASSWSRDGGHYEQYF; CDR3nt: TGCGCCAGCAGCTGGAGCCGGGACGGCGGCCACTACGAGCAGTACTTC
v_gene: TRBV28; d_gene: TRBD2; j_gene: TRBJ2-3; abundance: -; CDR3aa: CASSLLTSGVTDTQYF; CDR3nt: TGTGCCAGCAGTCTTCTGACTAGCGGGGTCACAGATACGCAGTATTTT
v_gene: TRBV5-6; d_gene: TRBD1; j_gene: TRBJ2-1; abundance: once; CDR3aa: CASSEDRGDEQFF; CDR3nt: TGTGCCAGCAGCGAGGACAGGGGTGATGAGCAGTTCTTC
v_gene: TRBV5-1; d_gene: -; j_gene: TRBJ1-1; abundance: -; CDR3aa: CASSLQGAVEAFF; CDR3nt: TGCGCCAGCAGCTTGCAAGGGGCGGTTGAAGCTTTCTTT
v_gene: TRBV10-3; d_gene: -; j_gene: TRBJ2-1; abundance: many; CDR3aa: CAISESERGTSYNEQFF; CDR3nt: TGTGCCATCAGTGAGTCGGAGAGGGGAACCTCCTACAATGAGCAGTTCTTC